These 11 T cell receptor beta chains came from one sample sequenced in a study of shared clonotypes between healthy human individuals. The repertoire was sequenced with immunoSEQ multiplex PCR; TCRdb's copy has only in-frame clones and lacks some. This table holds about 680,000 clones, about three quarters found once. The sample comprised memory CD4+ T cells sorted from blood. As to subset: CD45RA-negative fraction. Receptor source: a woman under 40 in good health.

This clone turned up a few times. The chain uses TRBV5-1 and TRBJ2-2, with a tentative D call TRBD2 (5 bases). CDR3 length: 15 amino acids. Trimming stripped 7 bases from V and 4 bases from J, with 17 bases between. The germline gives CDR1 SGHRS, CDR2 YFSETQ. The CDR3 is CASERRGQATGELFF. The DNA for the CDR3 is TGCGCCAGCGAACGCCGGGGTCAGGCCACCGGGGAGCTGTTTTTT.

The chain carries TRBV29-1 and TRBJ2-3; D possibly matches TRBD1 or TRBD2 (5 bases each). Germline-derived CDR1 and CDR2 are SQVTM and ANQGSEA. Trimming shortened V by 7 bases and J by 1 base, and 18 bases separated the two germline ends. The CDR3 totals 15 residues. DNA of the CDR3: TGCAGCGCCGGGACGGCTACGATGGGCACAGATACGCAGTATTTT. Its translation: CSAGTATMGTDTQYF.

CDR3 bases: TGTGCCACCCAACCCCAGGAAAATCAGCCCCAGCATTTT. Translated, it gives CATQPQENQPQHF. The V and J genes are TRBV19 and TRBJ1-5; D is uncertain. V was cut by 10 bases and J by 4 bases, with 14 bases left in between. Germline values: CDR1 LNHDA, CDR2 SQIVND (reference sequence). The CDR3 runs to 13 residues.

This clone has just one count. The chain links TRBV13 to TRBJ1-1; TRBD1 aligns across 8 bases. The CDR3 has 15 residues. The trim removed 0 bases at V and 2 bases at J, leaving 2 bases unmatched. Germline CDR1 PRHDT, CDR2 FYEKMQ (reference sequence). The CDR3 coding sequence is TGTGCCAGCAGCTTAGGTGACAGGGGTAACACTGAAGCTTTCTTT. Its translation: CASSLGDRGNTEAFF. Looking up the rest from reference TRBV13 and TRBJ1-1 gives the full variable domain: AAGVIQSPRHLIKEKRETATLKCYPIPRHDTVYWYQQGPGQDPQFLISFYEKMQSDKGSIPDRFSAQQFSDYHSELNMSSLELGDSALYFCASSLGDRGNTEAFFGQGTRLTVV.

On this clone: One junction end disagrees with the germline gene, perhaps due to a read error. This chain links TRBV6-1 with TRBJ2-7; 12 bases are shared with TRBD1. The CDR3 length is 14 residues. Germline V gives CDR1 MNHNS, CDR2 SASEGT. CDR3 residues: CASSSRDRGLAPEF. CDR3 nucleotide sequence: TGTGCCAGCAGTTCCCGGGACAGGGGGCTAGCGCCCGAATTC.

The V call is TRBV5-4, the J call TRBJ1-5; D gene ambiguous. V lost 0 bases, J lost 9 bases, and 10 bases lay in between. Germline V gene data show CDR1 as SGHNT and CDR2 as YYREEE (reference sequence). The CDR3 runs 13 residues. CDR3 nucleotides: TGTGCCAGCAGCTTGGATGAGGGCTGGCCCCAGCATTTT. It codes for CASSLDEGWPQHF.

The chain couples TRBV20-1 to TRBJ1-6; D call uncertain. The CDR3 covers 11 residues. Germline CDR1 DFQATT, CDR2 SNEGSKA (reference sequence). The germline V and J ends were trimmed by 6 bases and 8 bases, with 8 bases remaining between them. Written as DNA, the CDR3 is TGCAGTGCCGATGCCCATTCACCCCTCCACTTT. Residues: CSADAHSPLHF.

V is TRBV30 and J is TRBJ2-3; D is tentatively TRBD1 or TRBD2 (5 bases each). Trimming shortened V by 0 bases and J by 2 bases, and 15 bases separated the two germline ends. Germline V gene lookup returns CDR1 GTSNPN and CDR2 SVGIG (reference sequence). This CDR3 contains 16 residues. The CDR3 here is CAWSVRGDGATDTQYF. The DNA of the CDR3 is TGTGCCTGGAGTGTACGAGGGGACGGGGCCACAGATACGCAGTATTTT.

The rearrangement joins TRBV18 to TRBJ2-1, with TRBD2 identical over 13 bases. CDR1 is KGHSH, CDR2 LQKENI, per germline. The length of the CDR3 is 21 residues. Trimming removed 6 bases from V and 0 bases from J; junction bases left unmatched: 17. The CDR3 DNA reads TGTGCCAGCTCCCGCCGACGACTAGCGGGAGGCGCAAATAGCTCCTACAATGAGCAGTTCTTC. It specifies CASSRRRLAGGANSSYNEQFF.

This chain connects TRBV4-1 to TRBJ2-7; 7 nucleotides match TRBD2. The V gene's germline CDR1 is MGHRA and CDR2 YSYEKL. The V segment lost 1 base and the J segment 0 bases; nucleotides outside the gene matches: 6. The CDR3 covers 16 residues. CDR3 DNA: TGCGCCAGCAGCCAAGCAGCTAGCGGATACTCCTACGAGCAGTACTTC. This codes for CASSQAASGYSYEQYF.

The chain uses TRBV29-1 and TRBJ1-1; 9 bases line up with TRBD1. This CDR3 has 13 residues. CDR1 is SQVTM and CDR2 is ANQGSEA in the germline V gene. V lost 7 bases to trimming and J lost 7 bases; unmatched junction nucleotides: 10. CDR3: CSGKNRGQGEAFF. The CDR3 DNA sequence: TGCAGCGGAAAAAACAGGGGGCAGGGTGAAGCTTTCTTT. The entire variable domain, with the rest obtained from reference TRBV29-1 and TRBJ1-1, is as follows: SAVISQKPSRDICQRGTSLTIQCQVDSQVTMMFWYRQQPGQSLTLIATANQGSEATYESGFVIDKFPISRPNLTFSTLTVSNMSPEDSSIYLCSGKNRGQGEAFFGQGTRLTVV.